This T cell receptor (beta chain) was recovered during a study of shared clonotypes between healthy human individuals. Germline V CDR1 and CDR2: SGHNT, YYREEE (reference sequence). The V and J ends lost 0 bases and 4 bases respectively, with 12 bases between them. The CDR3 is 15 residues long. Some clones are missing from TCRdb's copy, which holds only in-frame ones; the method was immunoSEQ multiplex PCR. This repertoire shows hundreds of thousands of clones, about 95% found once; its top ten account for 0.11%. On this clone itself: Its antigen is still unknown.

Terminally differentiated effector memory CD45RA+ cells were excluded by CCR7 positive selection of CD45RO-negative cells. Every donor was a Caucasian adult from Nashville, Tennessee. Study-wide results and limits: The study generally estimated greater richness for naive than memory subsets.

This receptor was taken from a woman under 40 in good health. The chain has TRBV5-4 and TRBJ2-3; perhaps TRBD2 as D (5 bases). The sequenced sample was naive CD8+ T cells sorted from blood. This CDR3 reads CASSLGAGNADTQYF. The CDR3 bases are TGTGCCAGCAGCTTGGGGGCGGGCAATGCAGATACGCAGTATTTT.